This TCR beta chain was identified in a study of cytotoxic CD8 clonotypes in ibrutinib-treated CLL. Target depth was 1 in 200,000 to 1 in 1 million T cells, about 10x per clonotype. TCRdb keeps only in-frame clones here, not all; method: immunoSEQ multiplex PCR. The table records approximately 190,000 clones, about three quarters of them present only once. Remarks on this clone: Its specificity is not known.

The ends were cut back, 1 base at V and 5 bases at J, with 19 bases in the middle. This CDR3 comprises 16 residues. Germline CDR1 reads SGDLS; CDR2 reads YYNGEE. Study findings and constraints: Having risen at ibrutinib response, clonality had fallen back toward baseline by progression.

The input for sequencing was PBMCs, taken after 12 months of ibrutinib treatment. The V gene is TRBV9, the J gene TRBJ2-7, with a weak D call TRBD2 (5 bases). This clonotype was obtained from a human donor with chronic lymphocytic leukemia. Written as DNA, the CDR3 is TGTGCCAGCAGCGTACGACCGGGAACGGGGATCCACGAGCAGTACTTC. Its protein is CASSVRPGTGIHEQYF.